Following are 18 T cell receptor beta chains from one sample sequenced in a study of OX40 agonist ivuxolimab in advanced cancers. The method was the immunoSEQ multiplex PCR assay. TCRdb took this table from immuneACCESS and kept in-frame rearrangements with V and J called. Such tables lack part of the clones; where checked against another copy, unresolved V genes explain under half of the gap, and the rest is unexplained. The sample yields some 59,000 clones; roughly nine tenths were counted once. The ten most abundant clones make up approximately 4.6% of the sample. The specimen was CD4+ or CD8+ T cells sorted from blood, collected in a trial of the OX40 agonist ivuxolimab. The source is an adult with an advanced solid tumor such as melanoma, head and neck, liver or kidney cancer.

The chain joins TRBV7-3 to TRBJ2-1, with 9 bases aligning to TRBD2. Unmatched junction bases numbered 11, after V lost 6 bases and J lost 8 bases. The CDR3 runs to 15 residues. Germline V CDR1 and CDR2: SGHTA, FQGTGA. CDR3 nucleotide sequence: TGTGCCAGCAGTACCGCGGGGGGGCCTGTGCATGAGCAGTTCTTC. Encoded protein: CASSTAGGPVHEQFF.

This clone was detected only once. The CDR3 spells CASSLVQGQNYGYTF. For the CDR3, the DNA is TGTGCCAGCAGCTTAGTTCAGGGGCAGAACTATGGCTACACCTTC. This chain connects TRBV11-2 to TRBJ1-2, with D possibly TRBD1 on 6 matching bases. Trimming cost V 1 base and J 2 bases, with 11 bases left between them. Germline values: CDR1 SGHAT, CDR2 FQNNGV. The CDR3 spans 15 residues.

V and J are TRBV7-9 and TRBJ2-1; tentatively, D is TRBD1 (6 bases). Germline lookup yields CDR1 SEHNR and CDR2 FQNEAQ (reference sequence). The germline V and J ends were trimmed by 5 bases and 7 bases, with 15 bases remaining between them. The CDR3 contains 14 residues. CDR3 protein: CASSVATGLNEQFF. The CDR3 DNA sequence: TGTGCCAGCAGCGTCGCTACAGGGCTGAATGAGCAGTTCTTC. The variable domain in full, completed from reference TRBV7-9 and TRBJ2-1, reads DTGVSQNPRHKITKRGQNVTFRCDPISEHNRLYWYRQTLGQGPEFLTYFQNEAQLEKSRLLSDRFSAERPKGSFSTLEIQRTEQGDSAMYLCASSVATGLNEQFFGPGTRLTVL.

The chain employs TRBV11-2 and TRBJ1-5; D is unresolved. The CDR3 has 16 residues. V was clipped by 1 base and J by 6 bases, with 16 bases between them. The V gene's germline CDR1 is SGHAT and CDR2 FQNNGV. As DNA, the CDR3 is TGTGCCAGCAGCTTAGGAACCGGCGGTTCGGCTCAGCCCCAGCATTTT. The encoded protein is CASSLGTGGSAQPQHF.

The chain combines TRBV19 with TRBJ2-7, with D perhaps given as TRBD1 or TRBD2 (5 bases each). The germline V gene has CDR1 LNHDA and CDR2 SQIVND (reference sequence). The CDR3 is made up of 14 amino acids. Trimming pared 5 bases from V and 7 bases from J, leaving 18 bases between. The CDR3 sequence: CASSASGTAWEQYF. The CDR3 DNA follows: TGTGCCAGTAGTGCCTCCGGGACGGCCTGGGAGCAGTACTTC.

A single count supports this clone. For the CDR3, the DNA is TGTGCCAGTAGTCGGGGCGCGGGAGTAGAGACCCAGTACTTC. Protein sequence: CASSRGAGVETQYF. V usage is TRBV19 and J usage is TRBJ2-5; 7 bases map to TRBD2. The germline V gene encodes CDR1 LNHDA and CDR2 SQIVND (reference sequence). The CDR3 extends over 14 amino acids. The V and J ends lost 5 bases and 4 bases, in that order; junction bases with no gene match: 7.

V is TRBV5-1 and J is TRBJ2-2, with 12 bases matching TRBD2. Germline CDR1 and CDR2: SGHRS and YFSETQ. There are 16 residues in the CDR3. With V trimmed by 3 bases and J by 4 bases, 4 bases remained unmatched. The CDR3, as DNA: TGCGCCAGCAGCTCTAGCGGGGGGGCTGGCACCGGGGAGCTGTTTTTT. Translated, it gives CASSSSGGAGTGELFF.

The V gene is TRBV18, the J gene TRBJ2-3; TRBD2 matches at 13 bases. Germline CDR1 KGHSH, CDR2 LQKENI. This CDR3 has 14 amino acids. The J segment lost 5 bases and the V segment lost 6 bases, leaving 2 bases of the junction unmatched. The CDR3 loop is CASSRTSGGDTQYF. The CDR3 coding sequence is TGTGCCAGCTCCCGGACTAGCGGGGGAGATACGCAGTATTTT.

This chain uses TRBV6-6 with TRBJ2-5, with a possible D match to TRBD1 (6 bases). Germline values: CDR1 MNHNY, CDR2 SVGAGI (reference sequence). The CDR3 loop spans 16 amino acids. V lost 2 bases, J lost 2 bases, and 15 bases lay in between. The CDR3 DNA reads TGTGCCAGCAGTTACCCTAACAGGGTTGGGCAAGAGACCCAGTACTTC. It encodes CASSYPNRVGQETQYF.

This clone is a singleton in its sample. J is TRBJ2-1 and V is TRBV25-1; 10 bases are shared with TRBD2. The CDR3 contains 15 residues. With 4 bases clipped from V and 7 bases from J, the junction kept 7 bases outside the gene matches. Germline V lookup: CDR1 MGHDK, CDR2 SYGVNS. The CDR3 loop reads CASSVLAGDNNEQFF. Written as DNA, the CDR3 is TGTGCCAGCAGTGTCCTAGCGGGAGATAATAATGAGCAGTTCTTC. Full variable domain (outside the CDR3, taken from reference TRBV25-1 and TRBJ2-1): EADIYQTPRYLVIGTGKKITLECSQTMGHDKMYWYQQDPGMELHLIHYSYGVNSTEKGDLSSESTVSRIRTEHFPLTLESARPSHTSQYLCASSVLAGDNNEQFFGPGTRLTVL.

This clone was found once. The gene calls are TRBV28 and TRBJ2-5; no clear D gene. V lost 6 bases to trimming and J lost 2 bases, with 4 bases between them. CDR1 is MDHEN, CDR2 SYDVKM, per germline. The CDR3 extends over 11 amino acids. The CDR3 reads CASREQETQYF. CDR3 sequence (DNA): TGTGCCAGCAGAGAGCAAGAGACCCAGTACTTC. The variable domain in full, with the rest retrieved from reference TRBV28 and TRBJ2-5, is DVKVTQSSRYLVKRTGEKVFLECVQDMDHENMFWYRQDPGLGLRLIYFSYDVKMKEKGDIPEGYSVSREKKERFSLILESASTNQTSMYLCASREQETQYFGPGTRLLVL.

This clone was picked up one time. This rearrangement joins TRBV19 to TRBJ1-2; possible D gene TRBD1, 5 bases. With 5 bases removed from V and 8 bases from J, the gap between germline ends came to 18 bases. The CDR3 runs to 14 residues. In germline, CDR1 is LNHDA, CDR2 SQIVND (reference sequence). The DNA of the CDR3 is TGTGCCAGTAGTTCCCCCAGGGAGGCAAAAGGCTACACCTTC. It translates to CASSSPREAKGYTF.

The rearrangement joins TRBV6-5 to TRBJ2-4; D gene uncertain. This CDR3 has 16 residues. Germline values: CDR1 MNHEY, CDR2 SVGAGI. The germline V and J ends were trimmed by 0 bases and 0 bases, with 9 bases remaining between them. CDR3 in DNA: TGTGCCAGCAGTTACTCGATAAATCTAGCCAAAAACATTCAGTACTTC. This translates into CASSYSINLAKNIQYF.

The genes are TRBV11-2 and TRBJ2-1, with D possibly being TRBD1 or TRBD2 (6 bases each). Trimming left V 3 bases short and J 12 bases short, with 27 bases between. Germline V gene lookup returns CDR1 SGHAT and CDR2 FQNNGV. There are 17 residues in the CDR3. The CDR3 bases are TGTGCCAGCAGCTTCTATGAGGGGGTAGCGGACCCACGAGGGCAGTTCTTC. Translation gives CASSFYEGVADPRGQFF.

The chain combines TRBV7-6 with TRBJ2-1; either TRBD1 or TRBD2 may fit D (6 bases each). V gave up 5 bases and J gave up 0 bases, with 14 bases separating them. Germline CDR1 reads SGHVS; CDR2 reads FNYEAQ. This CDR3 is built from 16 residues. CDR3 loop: CASSQRGVSSYNEQFF. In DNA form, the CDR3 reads TGTGCCAGCAGCCAAAGGGGGGTTAGCTCCTACAATGAGCAGTTCTTC.

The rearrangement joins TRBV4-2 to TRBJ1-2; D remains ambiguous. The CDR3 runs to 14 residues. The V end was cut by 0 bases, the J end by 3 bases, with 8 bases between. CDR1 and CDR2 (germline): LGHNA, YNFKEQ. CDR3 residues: CASSQEGSYYGYTF. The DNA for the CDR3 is TGTGCCAGCAGCCAAGAGGGCAGTTACTATGGCTACACCTTC.

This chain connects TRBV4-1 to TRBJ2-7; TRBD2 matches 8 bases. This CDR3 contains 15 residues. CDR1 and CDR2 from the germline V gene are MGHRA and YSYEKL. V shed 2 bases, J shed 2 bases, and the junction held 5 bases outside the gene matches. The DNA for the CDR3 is TGCGCCAGCAGCCAACCGACTAGCGAGACCTACGAGCAGTACTTC. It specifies CASSQPTSETYEQYF.

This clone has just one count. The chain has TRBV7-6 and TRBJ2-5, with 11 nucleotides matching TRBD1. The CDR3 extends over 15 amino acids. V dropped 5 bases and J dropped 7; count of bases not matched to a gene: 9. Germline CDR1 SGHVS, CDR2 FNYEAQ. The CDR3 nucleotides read TGTGCCAGCAGCCGGGACAGGGGGGGAGAAGGGACCCAGTACTTC. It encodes CASSRDRGGEGTQYF.